This is a list of T cell receptor beta chains from one sample in a study of blood T cell repertoires in COVID-19. Measured with immunoSEQ multiplex PCR; TCRdb has only the in-frame clones, and not every one. The sample lists approximately 200,000 clones; roughly four fifths were seen once. Sequenced input: PBMCs or T cells enriched from blood (not recorded which). The receptor set was obtained from a man aged 35 to 55 who had recovered from COVID-19. CDR3s leave out the opening cysteine and the closing phenylalanine or tryptophan. The order of the fields is V gene, D gene, J gene, clone size, CDR3 protein. A D gene is named only where the DNA matches it firmly. Size tells how often a clone was seen (once, few, many) or the class of an expanded clone, and some rows leave it out.

V: TRBV27; D: -; J: TRBJ1-2; size: -; CDR3: ASISHRQASDGYT
V: TRBV28; D: TRBD1; J: TRBJ1-1; size: -; CDR3: ASSLSTTGAGTEAF
V: TRBV13; D: TRBD2; J: TRBJ2-1; size: -; CDR3: ASSSPGTSGSSYNEQF
V: TRBV7-3; D: -; J: TRBJ2-5; size: -; CDR3: ASSLKGLGETQY
V: TRBV27; D: TRBD1; J: TRBJ1-2; size: -; CDR3: ASSHQDRGLYGYT
V: TRBV5-1; D: TRBD2; J: TRBJ2-1; size: -; CDR3: ASSLSGSGSYNEQF
V: TRBV27; D: TRBD2; J: TRBJ2-1; size: -; CDR3: ASSLFASGNYNEQF
V: TRBV3-1/TRBV3-2; D: TRBD2; J: TRBJ2-1; size: few; CDR3: ASSQTSDRF
V: TRBV4-3; D: TRBD2; J: TRBJ2-7; size: -; CDR3: ASSQLGEGYEQY
V: TRBV19; D: -; J: TRBJ1-1; size: -; CDR3: ASSINRQTNTEAF
V: TRBV7-3; D: -; J: TRBJ1-1; size: -; CDR3: ASSSQGDTEAF
V: TRBV5-1; D: TRBD2; J: TRBJ2-1; size: many; CDR3: ASRSDPSGLYNEQF
V: TRBV11-2; D: -; J: TRBJ1-4; size: -; CDR3: ASSLRRADEKLF
V: TRBV28; D: TRBD2; J: TRBJ2-2; size: once; CDR3: ASSWLAGVSGELF
V: TRBV18; D: TRBD2; J: TRBJ2-5; size: -; CDR3: ASSPRGGGGQPGETQY
V: TRBV6-2/TRBV6-3; D: -; J: TRBJ2-3; size: -; CDR3: ASSYDRGSQY
V: TRBV19; D: -; J: TRBJ1-2; size: -; CDR3: ASMGAFPYGYT
V: TRBV5-5; D: -; J: TRBJ2-1; size: few; CDR3: ASTRLATGSYNEQF
V: TRBV6-5; D: -; J: TRBJ2-4; size: -; CDR3: ASSRDTDIQY
V: TRBV11-3; D: -; J: TRBJ2-7; size: -; CDR3: ASSPGSIYEQY
V: TRBV6-5; D: -; J: TRBJ2-1; size: -; CDR3: ASGQSYNEQF
V: TRBV5-1; D: -; J: TRBJ2-2; size: -; CDR3: ASSLTSRNTGELF
V: TRBV6-5; D: TRBD1; J: TRBJ1-2; size: -; CDR3: ASRVQGIYGYT
V: TRBV29-1; D: TRBD1; J: TRBJ2-7; size: -; CDR3: SVGGTGGFRYEQY
V: TRBV7-6; D: TRBD1; J: TRBJ1-5; size: -; CDR3: ASSLGTGGSNQPQH
V: TRBV5-1; D: -; J: TRBJ2-1; size: -; CDR3: ASSLTPSSYNEQF
V: TRBV5-1; D: TRBD1; J: TRBJ2-5; size: once; CDR3: ASSLALQGVETQY
V: TRBV4-2; D: TRBD2; J: TRBJ2-3; size: -; CDR3: ASSQALTSGRGDTQY
V: TRBV9; D: TRBD1; J: TRBJ1-4; size: once; CDR3: ASSEGTAEKLF
V: TRBV4-3; D: -; J: TRBJ1-3; size: -; CDR3: ASSQDAGFGNTIY
V: TRBV19; D: TRBD2; J: TRBJ2-3; size: -; CDR3: ASSSRLAATGGTHGDTQY
V: TRBV18; D: -; J: TRBJ1-1; size: -; CDR3: ASSPTGTEAF
V: TRBV10-2; D: -; J: TRBJ1-4; size: -; CDR3: ASSFRNPNEKLF
V: TRBV2; D: TRBD1; J: TRBJ1-4; size: -; CDR3: ASSEQGGTLFGEKLF
V: TRBV7-2; D: TRBD1; J: TRBJ1-2; size: -; CDR3: ASSFSRDRIYGYT
V: TRBV2; D: -; J: TRBJ2-1; size: -; CDR3: ASRVTLNEQF
V: TRBV7-9; D: -; J: TRBJ1-2; size: -; CDR3: ASSSGSGDLSYGYT
V: TRBV20-1; D: -; J: TRBJ1-2; size: once; CDR3: SARRQLGYT
V: TRBV9; D: TRBD1; J: TRBJ2-7; size: -; CDR3: ASSPTTGWGSYEQY
V: TRBV4-1; D: TRBD2; J: TRBJ2-5; size: -; CDR3: ASSQGRAGGRETQY
V: TRBV5-1; D: -; J: TRBJ2-3; size: -; CDR3: ASSWRTVADTQY
V: TRBV9; D: -; J: TRBJ2-1; size: -; CDR3: ASTLNARGGSYNEQF
V: TRBV9; D: -; J: TRBJ2-3; size: -; CDR3: ASSFSVSTDTQY
V: TRBV6-5; D: -; J: TRBJ1-1; size: once; CDR3: ASSPLIGGTEAF
V: TRBV5-1; D: TRBD1; J: TRBJ1-5; size: -; CDR3: ASSLWTRRGRRQPQH
V: TRBV7-3; D: TRBD2; J: TRBJ2-5; size: -; CDR3: ASSLGLAGKETQY
V: TRBV5-4; D: -; J: TRBJ2-5; size: -; CDR3: ASSANDRTRGNQY